This T cell receptor beta chain derives from a study of T cells in Graves' hyperthyroidism and ophthalmopathy. A few counts support this clonotype. The antigen is not known. A clone one base away is much larger, so this may be a read error. The CDR3 runs to 14 residues. Germline loops: CDR1 DFQATT, CDR2 SNEGSKA (reference sequence). J was trimmed by 7 bases and V by 1 base; bases with no gene match: 7. TCR beta CDR3 sequences were amplified from RNA transcripts. With the HTBI primer set, the TCR CDR3 went through a first round of RT-PCR. Via MiXCR, TCRdb re-called the multiplex PCR reads, giving one row per CDR3 protein. The sample includes some 300,000 distinct CDR3 sequences, roughly 13% seen only once; the top ten take roughly 7.9%. Absence of ophthalmopathy progression within 18 months defined stable Graves' hyperthyroidism. Hyperthyroidism patients were newly diagnosed, had disease duration under 2 months, and were aged 18 to 65 years.

Study-level points and caveats: Stable hyperthyroidism was separated from ophthalmopathy by a model based on 13 V-J features. Model-based prediction identified ophthalmopathy a median roughly 5.9 months prior to its onset.

This chain links TRBV20-1 with TRBJ1-2, with TRBD1 identical over 9 bases. The source material was blood. The receptor was isolated from a woman in her 40s with Graves' hyperthyroidism. Here the CDR3 reads CSARGDRALIGYTF. In DNA, the CDR3 is TGCAGTGCTAGAGGGGACAGGGCCTTAATTGGCTACACCTTC.